This T cell receptor (beta chain) is from a study of blood T cell repertoires in COVID-19. Background on the study: The study drew acute and convalescent COVID-19 samples from the United States, Italy and Spain.

V was pared by 3 bases and J by 4 bases, with 9 bases between. This CDR3 spans 13 amino acids. Germline loops: CDR1 KGHSH, CDR2 LQKENI. Libraries were prepared by immunoSEQ multiplex PCR; TCRdb keeps only in-frame clonotypes and omits some of them. Altogether 35,000 to 40,000 clones are present, over 70% being singletons, with the ten largest covering about 31%. The clonotype comes from a man older than 75 with active or convalescent COVID-19. The sequenced sample was peripheral blood. J is TRBJ1-1 and V is TRBV18; D might be TRBD1 (5 bases). For the CDR3, the DNA is TGTGCCAGCTCACCCCAGGGCGGCACTGAAGCTTTCTTT. Its protein is CASSPQGGTEAFF.